The 16 T cell receptor beta chains below all came from one sample that was sequenced in a study of blood T cell repertoires in COVID-19. Libraries were prepared by immunoSEQ multiplex PCR; TCRdb keeps only in-frame clonotypes and omits some of them. The table lists about 28,000 clones, more than 85% of them singletons, with more than 0.8% in the top ten. Sequenced: peripheral blood. The receptors shown here come from a woman between 65 and 79 years old with COVID-19, enrolled during active disease.

The chain is built from TRBV5-1 and TRBJ2-5; TRBD2 matches 7 bases. Germline assignment: CDR1 SGHRS and CDR2 YFSETQ. The J segment lost 1 base and the V segment lost 0 bases, leaving 3 bases of the junction unmatched. The CDR3 runs to 15 residues. The DNA for the CDR3 is TGCGCCAGCAGCTTGGCGGGGAGGGGCCAAGAGACCCAGTACTTC. It codes for CASSLAGRGQETQYF.

The chain links TRBV4-2 to TRBJ2-1, with 8 bases identical to TRBD2. This CDR3 is built from 15 residues. Germline CDR1 reads LGHNA; CDR2 reads YNFKEQ. J was trimmed by 7 bases and V by 1 base; bases with no gene match: 6. The CDR3 nucleotides read TGTGCCAGCAGCCAAGTTGGGACTAGTAAAAATGAGCAGTTCTTC. Translating gives CASSQVGTSKNEQFF.

The rearrangement joins TRBV5-4 to TRBJ1-2; D is perhaps TRBD1 (5 bases). The CDR3 is 15 amino acids. Germline V gene sequence: CDR1 SGHNT, CDR2 YYREEE (reference sequence). The germline V and J ends were trimmed by 4 bases and 0 bases, with 13 bases remaining between them. DNA of the CDR3: TGTGCCAGCAGCCACCTACAGGAAACTAACTATGGCTACACCTTC. Its protein is CASSHLQETNYGYTF. Drawing the rest from reference TRBV5-4 and TRBJ1-2, the complete variable domain is ETGVTQSPTHLIKTRGQQVTLRCSSQSGHNTVSWYQQALGQGPQFIFQYYREEENGRGNFPPRFSGLQFPNYSSELNVNALELDDSALYLCASSHLQETNYGYTFGSGTRLTVV.

The sample holds one count of this clone. The chain couples TRBV28 to TRBJ1-5; 7 bases are a match to TRBD1. With 1 base clipped from V and 6 bases from J, the junction kept 9 bases outside the gene matches. This CDR3 region has 16 residues. Germline assignment: CDR1 MDHEN and CDR2 SYDVKM. CDR3 amino acids: CASSLLTGVRGQPQHF. CDR3 nucleotides: TGTGCCAGCAGTTTATTAACAGGGGTTCGTGGTCAGCCCCAGCATTTT.

The sample holds one count of this clone. This chain uses TRBV27 with TRBJ1-1; the D gene is possibly TRBD1 (6 bases). Between the trimmed V and J ends, which lost 6 bases and 3 bases, there was a span of 11 bases. CDR1 and CDR2 (germline): MNHEY, SMNVEV (reference sequence). The CDR3 runs to 13 residues. Here the CDR3 reads CASSMGADTEAFF. The CDR3 nucleotides are TGTGCCAGCAGCATGGGGGCGGACACTGAAGCTTTCTTT.

The J gene is TRBJ1-5, the V gene TRBV28, with 9 bases matching TRBD1. Germline lookup yields CDR1 MDHEN and CDR2 SYDVKM. This CDR3 has 17 residues. J gave up 4 bases and V 6 bases, and 13 bases lay outside the gene matches. DNA of the CDR3: TGTGCCAGCAGACCTCAGGGATGGGACAGGGCAAATCAGCCCCAGCATTTT. Translated, it gives CASRPQGWDRANQPQHF.

This clone appeared a single time. The chain couples TRBV3-1 (or the pseudogene TRBV3-2) to TRBJ1-1; D ambiguous. Trimming cost V 3 bases and J 8 bases, with 16 bases left between them. Germline V CDR1 and CDR2: LGHDT, YNNKEL (reference sequence). The CDR3 length is 14 residues. CDR3 in amino acids: CASSQSRVGTEAFF. In DNA, the CDR3 is TGTGCCAGCAGCCAGTCTCGGGTAGGCACAGAAGCTTTCTTT.

The rearrangement joins TRBV2 to TRBJ2-1; 8 bases fit TRBD2. The CDR3 totals 16 residues. Per germline, CDR1 SNHLY and CDR2 FYNNEI. J was trimmed by 0 bases and V by 7 bases; bases with no gene match: 8. CDR3: CASTRLAPSSYNEQFF. CDR3 DNA: TGTGCCAGCACGAGACTAGCGCCTAGCTCCTACAATGAGCAGTTCTTC.

The chain employs TRBV4-2 and TRBJ1-2; TRBD1 is a possible D gene (6 bases). Trimming took off 2 bases at V and 2 bases at J, with 12 bases between the two ends. Per germline, CDR1 LGHNA and CDR2 YNFKEQ. The CDR3 is 15 amino acids. The CDR3 protein is CASSQSRDTNYGYTF. In nucleotides, the CDR3 is TGTGCCAGCAGCCAATCCCGGGACACAAACTATGGCTACACCTTC.

Here the CDR3 reads CAWSGGGPEAFF. DNA of the CDR3: TGTGCCTGGTCCGGGGGGGGGCCTGAAGCTTTCTTT. This chain links TRBV30 with TRBJ1-1; tentatively, D is TRBD1 (6 bases). Germline assignment: CDR1 GTSNPN and CDR2 SVGIG (reference sequence). V lost 5 bases and J lost 6, with 13 bases in between. This CDR3 has 12 amino acids.

The chain links TRBV24-1 to TRBJ1-5; D unclear. This CDR3 comprises 11 residues. The germline CDR1 and CDR2 sequences are KGHDR and SFDVKD. V lost 9 bases to trimming and J lost 4 bases, with 6 bases between them. For the CDR3, the DNA is TGTGCCACCGGGCAGAATCAGCCCCAGCATTTT. Amino acid sequence: CATGQNQPQHF.

The rearrangement joins TRBV28 to TRBJ1-2; maybe TRBD1 (5 bases). The ends were cut back, 5 bases at V and 4 bases at J, with 23 bases in the middle. This CDR3 spans 17 amino acids. Germline CDR1 reads MDHEN; CDR2 reads SYDVKM. CDR3 sequence (DNA): TGTGCCAGCAGTACCACGGGTGCGGCAGGGCGCATCTATGGCTACACCTTC. Amino acids: CASSTTGAAGRIYGYTF.

The V and J genes are TRBV15 and TRBJ2-7; TRBD2 matches at 8 bases. The germline gives CDR1 LNHNV, CDR2 YYDKDF (reference sequence). Trimming cost V 5 bases and J 4 bases; bases outside gene matches: 1. This CDR3 comprises 12 residues. The chain's CDR3 is CATSGGGYEQYF. The CDR3 nucleotides are TGTGCCACCAGCGGCGGGGGGTACGAGCAGTACTTC. Full variable domain (missing parts from reference TRBV15 and TRBJ2-7): DAMVIQNPRYQVTQFGKPVTLSCSQTLNHNVMYWYQQKSSQAPKLLFHYYDKDFNNEADTPDNFQSRRPNTSFCFLDIRSPGLGDTAMYLCATSGGGYEQYFGPGTRLTVT.

This chain links TRBV7-8 with TRBJ2-5, with D maybe TRBD2 (6 bases). V was clipped by 5 bases and J by 1 base, with 20 bases between them. Germline CDR1 reads SGHVS; CDR2 reads FQNEAQ. The CDR3 is made up of 17 amino acids. The CDR3 nucleotides read TGTGCCAGCAGCGTCTCCGGGGACTGGGACCTCCAAGAGACCCAGTACTTC. Residues: CASSVSGDWDLQETQYF. Full variable domain (missing parts from reference TRBV7-8 and TRBJ2-5): GAGVSQSPRYKVAKRGQDVALRCDPISGHVSLFWYQQALGQGPEFLTYFQNEAQLDKSGLPSDRFFAERPEGSVSTLKIQRTQQEDSAVYLCASSVSGDWDLQETQYFGPGTRLLVL.

V usage is TRBV5-1 and J usage is TRBJ2-7; 10 positions agree with TRBD1. This CDR3 has 13 amino acids. The trim removed 6 bases at V and 3 bases at J, leaving 3 bases unmatched. CDR1 and CDR2 (germline): SGHRS, YFSETQ. The CDR3 region has the DNA TGCGCCAGCACCTGGGACAGGGGCTACGAGCAGTACTTC. It yields the protein CASTWDRGYEQYF.

V usage is TRBV9 and J usage is TRBJ2-2, with 12 bases aligning to TRBD2. Looked up from germline, CDR1 is SGDLS and CDR2 is YYNGEE. V was clipped by 3 bases and J by 3 bases; unmatched bases: 0. The CDR3 is 15 amino acids. Here the CDR3 reads CASSGTSGDTGELFF. The CDR3 region has the DNA TGTGCCAGCAGCGGGACTAGCGGGGACACCGGGGAGCTGTTTTTT.